These T cell receptor beta chains were read from a single sample in a study of T cell repertoires in aging, cancer and after chemotherapy. Each CDR3 protein is one row after TCRdb ran MiXCR on the multiplex PCR reads. The sample lists approximately 4,200 distinct CDR3 sequences, 20% to 25% seen once, with around 15% in the top ten. The specimen was blood. Source of these receptors: a human donor with a blood cancer. CDR3s leave out the opening cysteine and the closing phenylalanine or tryptophan.

TRBV10-2,TRBJ1-6,ASSDAGGDSPLH
TRBV10-3,TRBJ1-1,AITTGQGANTEAF
TRBV6-5,TRBJ2-3,ASAERGTGILLFTDTQY
TRBV6-2/TRBV6-3,TRBJ1-1,ASSYRGQGVEAF
TRBV15,TRBJ2-7,ATSRDASGGFYEQY
TRBV5-4,TRBJ2-1,ASRAGGEGNEQF
TRBV7-6,TRBJ1-6,ASSLDGSSYNSPLH
TRBV20-1,TRBJ1-6,SAHRQGSSSPLH
TRBV7-9,TRBJ2-3,ASSLPTVGGTQY
TRBV5-1,TRBJ1-4,ASSFGGEKLF
TRBV7-2,TRBJ1-5,ASSFLGNQPQH
TRBV7-9,TRBJ2-3,ASSPWTAGDTQY
TRBV6-5,TRBJ2-6,ASRRGQGGSGANVLT
TRBV12-3/TRBV12-4,TRBJ1-5,ASSLNQPQH
TRBV5-8,TRBJ2-3,ASSPYRGFSTDTQY
TRBV5-4,TRBJ2-5,ASSLGGKEETQY
TRBV10-3,TRBJ2-2,AIGGQGITGELF
TRBV11-2,TRBJ2-2,ASSLRDRGSASGGGELF
TRBV5-4,TRBJ2-1,ASSLTGVSYNEQF
TRBV7-2,TRBJ2-7,ASSPRLAGGYEQY
TRBV5-1,TRBJ1-1,ASGDVQGNTEAF
TRBV5-6,TRBJ1-2,ASSLDPAHGYT
TRBV5-1,TRBJ2-5,ASSFASGKETQY
TRBV6-1,TRBJ2-4,ASSVFRVAKNIQY
TRBV5-6,TRBJ2-2,ASSTGQRYTGELF
TRBV6-1,TRBJ1-1,ASSETQANTEAF
TRBV5-6,TRBJ1-2,ASSFPWTGDNT
TRBV11-3,TRBJ2-3,ASSSRDRGTDTQY
TRBV19,TRBJ2-3,ASSIRADTQY
TRBV11-2,TRBJ2-1,ASSSSPASGGARSYNEQF
TRBV11-2,TRBJ2-2,ASSLMYAGGRTGELF
TRBV5-4,TRBJ2-3,ASSFGGVRDTQY
TRBV7-6,TRBJ1-4,ASSLAQSNEKLF
TRBV7-2,TRBJ2-4,ASSLGRENIQY
TRBV18,TRBJ2-7,ASSQDRDYEQY
TRBV6-5,TRBJ1-1,ASSFKVGTEAF
TRBV20-1,TRBJ2-1,SATDRLGFNEQF
TRBV30,TRBJ2-7,AWSVSGVEQY
TRBV6-6,TRBJ2-6,ASSYWRGGSGANVLT
TRBV19,TRBJ1-3,ASSIVDIVSGNTIY
TRBV5-4,TRBJ2-7,ATNKDRSYEQY
TRBV18,TRBJ2-3,ASSRFGLAGGPTDTQY
TRBV29-1,TRBJ2-3,SVAWGLAATDTQY
TRBV15,TRBJ2-3,ATSRDRGGTDTQY
TRBV6-5,TRBJ2-7,ASSYSQGSYEQY
TRBV12-3/TRBV12-4,TRBJ1-1,ASSLLTNAVFTGGDGAF
TRBV2,TRBJ2-5,ASTRLGGIGETQY
TRBV19,TRBJ1-1,ASSIRGGDTEAF
TRBV11-2,TRBJ2-5,ASSAGGGGETQY
TRBV5-5,TRBJ1-5,ASSLRQGVVQPQH
TRBV12-3/TRBV12-4,TRBJ1-5,ASSLGGGNNQPQH
TRBV18,TRBJ1-2,ASSPNNNYGYT
TRBV12-3/TRBV12-4,TRBJ2-3,ASRSGPGLLTTDTQY
TRBV20-1,TRBJ1-2,SAVPGTGYGYT